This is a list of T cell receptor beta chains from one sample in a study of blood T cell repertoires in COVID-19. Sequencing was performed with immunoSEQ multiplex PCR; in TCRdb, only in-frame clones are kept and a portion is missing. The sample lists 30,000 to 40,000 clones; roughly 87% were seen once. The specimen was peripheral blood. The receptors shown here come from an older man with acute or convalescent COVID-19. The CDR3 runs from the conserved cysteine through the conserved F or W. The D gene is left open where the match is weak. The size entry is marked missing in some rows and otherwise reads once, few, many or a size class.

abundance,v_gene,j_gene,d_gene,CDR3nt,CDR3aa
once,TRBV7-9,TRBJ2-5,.,TGTGCCAGCAGCAACCGGGGGACTCAAGAGACCCAGTACTTC,CASSNRGTQETQYF
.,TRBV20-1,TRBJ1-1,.,TGCAGTGCTATACCGGGAGCTGAAGCTTTCTTT,CSAIPGAEAFF
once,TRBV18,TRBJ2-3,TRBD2,TGTGCCAGCCAGCGGGGCCCCACAGATACGCAGTATTTT,CASQRGPTDTQYF
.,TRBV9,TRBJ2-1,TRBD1,TGTGCCAGCAGCGTCGACCTCGGGGGACAGGGGGCAGACAGTGAGCAGTTCTTC,CASSVDLGGQGADSEQFF
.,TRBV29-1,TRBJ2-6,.,TGCAGCGTTCAGGCGACGGGGGCCAACGTCCTGACTTTC,CSVQATGANVLTF
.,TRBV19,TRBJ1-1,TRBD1,TGTGCCAGTAGTACGACAGGGGACAGCACTGAAGCTTTCTTT,CASSTTGDSTEAFF
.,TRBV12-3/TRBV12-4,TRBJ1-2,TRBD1,TGTGCCAGCAGTCACACAGGGGGCAATGGCTACACCTTC,CASSHTGGNGYTF
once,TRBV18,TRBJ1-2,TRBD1,TGTGCCAGCTCACCTTGGGGGACAGGGAGCTATGGCTACACCTTC,CASSPWGTGSYGYTF
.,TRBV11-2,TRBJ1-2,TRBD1,TGTGCCAGCAGCTTAGATTTCAGGGGGGCTATCTATGGCTACACCTTC,CASSLDFRGAIYGYTF
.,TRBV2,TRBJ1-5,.,TGTGCCAGCAGTGAATACACTAGCAATCAGCCCCAGCATTTT,CASSEYTSNQPQHF
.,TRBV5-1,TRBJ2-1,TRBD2,TGCGCCAGCAGCTTTACTAGCGGGGGGCACGTCTACAATGAGCAGTTCTTC,CASSFTSGGHVYNEQFF
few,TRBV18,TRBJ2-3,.,TGTGCCAGCTCACCAGAGAGCGCATATACGCAGTATTTT,CASSPESAYTQYF
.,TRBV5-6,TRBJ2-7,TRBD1,TGTGCCAGCAGCTTCCTCCCGGGACAGGGGGCGAACTACGAGCAGTACTTC,CASSFLPGQGANYEQYF
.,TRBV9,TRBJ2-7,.,TGTGCCAGCAGCGTAGGGACAGCGAATTTCTACGAGCAGTACTTC,CASSVGTANFYEQYF
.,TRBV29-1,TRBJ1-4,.,TGCAGCGTTGCGGGGGAGCCCAGACGGGAAAAACTGTTTTTT,CSVAGEPRREKLFF
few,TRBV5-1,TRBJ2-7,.,TGCGCCAGCAGCTTAGGGGGTGGGAACGAGCAGTACTTC,CASSLGGGNEQYF
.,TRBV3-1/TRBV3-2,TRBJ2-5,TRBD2,TGTGCCAGCAGCCCGGGACTAGCGGGGGGTATTCGGGGGAAAGAGACCCAGTACTTC,CASSPGLAGGIRGKETQYF
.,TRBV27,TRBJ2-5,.,TGTGCCAGCAGTTTTAGGGCAGGGGTGGGGGAGACCCAGTACTTC,CASSFRAGVGETQYF
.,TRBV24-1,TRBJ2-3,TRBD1,TGTGCCACCAGTGATTCGGGGACAGGGGGCGGGTATACGCAGTATTTT,CATSDSGTGGGYTQYF
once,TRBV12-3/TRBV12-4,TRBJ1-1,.,TGTGCCAGCAGGCTACAGGTCACTGAAGCTTTCTTT,CASRLQVTEAFF
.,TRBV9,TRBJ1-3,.,TGTGCCAGCAGCGGGGCGGTGGGGCCCTCTGGAAACACCATATATTTT,CASSGAVGPSGNTIYF
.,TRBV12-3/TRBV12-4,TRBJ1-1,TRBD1,TGTGCCAGCAGTACCACAGGGGGCGGACGGGCTTTCTTT,CASSTTGGGRAFF
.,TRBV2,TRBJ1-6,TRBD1,TGTGCCAGTTTACGCCAGGGGGCCGAAATTTCACCCCTCCACTTT,CASLRQGAEISPLHF
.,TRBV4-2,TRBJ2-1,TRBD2,TGTGCCAGCAGCCAAGCGATGCTAGCGGGGGGCTTTAGTGAGCAGTTCTTC,CASSQAMLAGGFSEQFF
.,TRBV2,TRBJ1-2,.,TGTGCCATCGAGGGCGGCAGGCCGTTCTATGGCTACACCTTC,CAIEGGRPFYGYTF
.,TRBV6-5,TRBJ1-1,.,TGTGCCAGCAGCACCTATTTGAACACTGAAGCTTTCTTT,CASSTYLNTEAFF
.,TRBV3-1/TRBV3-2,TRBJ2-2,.,TGTGCCAGCAGCCAAGGACCCGGAGTTTACACCGGGGAGCTGTTTTTT,CASSQGPGVYTGELFF
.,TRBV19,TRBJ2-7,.,TGTGCCAGTAGTATTCGGGGGAACTACGAGCAGTACTTC,CASSIRGNYEQYF
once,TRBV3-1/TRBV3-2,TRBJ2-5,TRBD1,TGTGTTGCGGCCAGGGGGCGAGGGGAGACCCAGTACTTC,CVAARGRGETQYF
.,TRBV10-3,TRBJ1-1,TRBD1,TGTGCCATCAGTCTACAGGGGAGAGATGAAGCTTTCTTT,CAISLQGRDEAFF
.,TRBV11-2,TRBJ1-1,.,TGTGCCAGCCGCCGGGGTGGGAGGACTTTCTTT,CASRRGGRTFF
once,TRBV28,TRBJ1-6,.,TGTGCCAGCAGGCTCAGGGGTGGCACTATAAATTCACCCCTCCACTTT,CASRLRGGTINSPLHF
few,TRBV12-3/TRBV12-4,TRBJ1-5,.,TGTGCCAGCAGTCCCCCCAGGCAGCCCCAGCATTTT,CASSPPRQPQHF
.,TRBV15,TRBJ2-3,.,TGTGCCACCAGCAGAGCGGTTGCAGGGGGCACAGATACGCAGTATTTT,CATSRAVAGGTDTQYF
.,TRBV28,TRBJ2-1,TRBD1,TGTGCCAGCAGTCTCGGGACAGGAGCCTACAATGAGCAGTTCTTC,CASSLGTGAYNEQFF
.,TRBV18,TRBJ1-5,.,TGTGCCAGCACTGCAGGGGTAGCTGGTCAGCCCCAGCATTTT,CASTAGVAGQPQHF
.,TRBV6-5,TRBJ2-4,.,TGTGCCAGCAGTCCCCGACAGCTAGCCAAAAACATTCAGTACTTC,CASSPRQLAKNIQYF
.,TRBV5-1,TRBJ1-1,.,TGCGCCAGCAGCTTGGGTCAGAAGAACACTGAAGCTTTCTTT,CASSLGQKNTEAFF
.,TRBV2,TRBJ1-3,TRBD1,TGTGCCAGCAAGAGGGACAGTGTAAACACCATATATTTT,CASKRDSVNTIYF
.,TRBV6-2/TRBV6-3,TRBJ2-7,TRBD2,TGTGCCAGCAGTTATCCCGGGACTAGGGGTTACGAGCAGTACTTC,CASSYPGTRGYEQYF
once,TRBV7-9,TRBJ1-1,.,TGTGCCAGCAGTCGACAGTCCTTGGCCACTGAAGCTTTCTTT,CASSRQSLATEAFF
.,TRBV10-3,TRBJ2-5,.,TGTGCCATCAGGGACAAAGAGACCCAGTACTTC,CAIRDKETQYF
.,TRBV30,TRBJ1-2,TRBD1,TGTGCCTGCGGGGACAGGGAGAAGGGCAACTATGGCTACACCTTC,CACGDREKGNYGYTF
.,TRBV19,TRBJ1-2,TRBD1,TGTGCCAGTAGTACAGGGGGCGGACCCCTCTATGGCTACACCTTC,CASSTGGGPLYGYTF
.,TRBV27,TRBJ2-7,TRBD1,TGTGCCAGCAGTGCAAACGACAGGGGTCCCTACGAGCAGTACTTC,CASSANDRGPYEQYF
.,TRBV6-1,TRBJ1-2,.,TGTGCCAGCAGTGAGCTAGAAGGTGTCGGGTATGGCTACACCTTC,CASSELEGVGYGYTF
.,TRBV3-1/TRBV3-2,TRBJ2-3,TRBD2,TGTGCCAGCAGCCAGACTAGCGGGGGGGGCACAGATACGCAGTATTTT,CASSQTSGGGTDTQYF
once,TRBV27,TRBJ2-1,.,TGTGCCAGCAGTTTTGGTGGGGGCGACTACAATGAGCAGTTCTTC,CASSFGGGDYNEQFF
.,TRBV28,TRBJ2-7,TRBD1,TGTGCCAGCAGTTCCCGGGACAGGGGAAGCTCCTACGAGCAGTACTTC,CASSSRDRGSSYEQYF
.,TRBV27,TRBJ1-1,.,TGTGCCAGCAGTTCCCAGGGAATAGTGAACACTGAAGCTTTCTTT,CASSSQGIVNTEAFF
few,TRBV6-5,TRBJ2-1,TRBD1,TGTGCCAGCAGACCCCAGGGGGTTAGTGAGCAGTTCTTC,CASRPQGVSEQFF
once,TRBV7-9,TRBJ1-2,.,TGTGCCAGCAGCTTTAGTCAGGGTGGCTACACCTTC,CASSFSQGGYTF
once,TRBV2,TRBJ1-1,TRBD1,TGTGCCAGCAGTGACGCGGACAGGCGGAACACTGAAGCTTTCTTT,CASSDADRRNTEAFF
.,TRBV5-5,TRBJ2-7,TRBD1,TGTGCCAGTAGAGCAGGGGGCAGCTCCTACGAGCAGTACTTC,CASRAGGSSYEQYF
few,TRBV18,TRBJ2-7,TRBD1,TGTGCCAGCTCACCGAGCTTGGGGACAGGGGCCTACGAGCAGTACTTC,CASSPSLGTGAYEQYF
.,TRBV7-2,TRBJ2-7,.,TGTGCCAGCAGCCCCGACAGGATGCGGCAGTACTTC,CASSPDRMRQYF
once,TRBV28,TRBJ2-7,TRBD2,TGTGCCAGCAGACCCGGGGCGGGGGGGCTCCACGAGCAGTACTTC,CASRPGAGGLHEQYF
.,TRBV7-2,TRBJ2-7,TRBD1,TGTGCCAGCAGCTCCAGACAGGGCAAAGCCTACGAGCAGTACTTC,CASSSRQGKAYEQYF
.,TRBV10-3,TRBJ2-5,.,TGTGCCATCAGTGCGGGGTGGGGGGAAGAGACCCAGTACTTC,CAISAGWGEETQYF